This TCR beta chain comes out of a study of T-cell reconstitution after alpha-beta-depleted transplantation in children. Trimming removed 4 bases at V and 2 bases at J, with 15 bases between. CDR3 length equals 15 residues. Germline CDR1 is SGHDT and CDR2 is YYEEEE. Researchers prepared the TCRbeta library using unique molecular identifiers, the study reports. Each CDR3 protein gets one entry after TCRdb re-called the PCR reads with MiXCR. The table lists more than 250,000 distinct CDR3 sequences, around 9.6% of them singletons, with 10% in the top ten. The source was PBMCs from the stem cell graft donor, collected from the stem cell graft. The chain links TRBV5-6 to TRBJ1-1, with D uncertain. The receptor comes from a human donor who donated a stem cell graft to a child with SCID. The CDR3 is CASSGLPTRNTEAFF. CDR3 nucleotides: TGTGCCAGCAGCGGTTTACCCACCCGAAACACTGAAGCTTTCTTT.